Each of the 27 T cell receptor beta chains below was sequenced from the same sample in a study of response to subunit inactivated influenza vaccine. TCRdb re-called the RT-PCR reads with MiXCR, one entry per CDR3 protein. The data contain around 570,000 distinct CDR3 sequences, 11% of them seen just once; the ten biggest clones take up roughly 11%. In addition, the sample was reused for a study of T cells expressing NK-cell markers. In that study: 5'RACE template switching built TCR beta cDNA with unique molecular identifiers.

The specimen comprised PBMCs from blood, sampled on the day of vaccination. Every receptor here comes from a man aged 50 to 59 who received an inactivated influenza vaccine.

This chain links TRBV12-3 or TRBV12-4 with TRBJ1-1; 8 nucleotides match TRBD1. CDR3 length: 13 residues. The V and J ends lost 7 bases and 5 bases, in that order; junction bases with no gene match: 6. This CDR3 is CASTPDRATEAFF. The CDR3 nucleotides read TGTGCCAGCACCCCGGACAGGGCTACTGAAGCTTTCTTT.

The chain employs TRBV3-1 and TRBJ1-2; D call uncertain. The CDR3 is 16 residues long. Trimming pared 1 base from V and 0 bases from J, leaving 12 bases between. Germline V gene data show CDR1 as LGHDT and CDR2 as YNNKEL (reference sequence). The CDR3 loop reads CASSQVVSGPNYGYTF. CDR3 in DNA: TGTGCCAGCAGCCAAGTAGTGTCAGGCCCTAACTATGGCTACACCTTC. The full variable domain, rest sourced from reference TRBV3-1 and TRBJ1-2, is DTAVSQTPKYLVTQMGNDKSIKCEQNLGHDTMYWYKQDSKKFLKIMFSYNNKELIINETVPNRFSPKSPDKAHLNLHINSLELGDSAVYFCASSQVVSGPNYGYTFGSGTRLTVV.

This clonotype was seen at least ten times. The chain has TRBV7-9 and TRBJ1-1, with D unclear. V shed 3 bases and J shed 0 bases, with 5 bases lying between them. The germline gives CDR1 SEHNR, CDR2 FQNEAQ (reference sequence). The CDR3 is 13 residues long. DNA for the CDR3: TGTGCCAGCAGCTTTGCCATGAACACTGAAGCTTTCTTT. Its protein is CASSFAMNTEAFF.

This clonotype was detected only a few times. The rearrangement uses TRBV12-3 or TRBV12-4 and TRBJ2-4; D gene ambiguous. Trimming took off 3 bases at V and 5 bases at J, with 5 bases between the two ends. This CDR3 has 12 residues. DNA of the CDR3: TGTGCCAGCAGTTTTACCCAAAACATTCAGTACTTC. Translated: CASSFTQNIQYF.

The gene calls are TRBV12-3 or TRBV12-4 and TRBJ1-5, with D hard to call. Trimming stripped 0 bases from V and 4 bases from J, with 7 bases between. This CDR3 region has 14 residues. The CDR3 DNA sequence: TGTGCCAGCAGTTTAGCGCTAGGAAATCAGCCCCAGCATTTT. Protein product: CASSLALGNQPQHF.

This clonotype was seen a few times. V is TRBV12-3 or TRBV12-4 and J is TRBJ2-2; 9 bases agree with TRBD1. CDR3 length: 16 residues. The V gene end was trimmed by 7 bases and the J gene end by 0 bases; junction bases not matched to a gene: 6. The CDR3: CASISTGGSNTGELFF. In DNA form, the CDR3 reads TGTGCCAGCATCTCGACAGGGGGATCGAACACCGGGGAGCTGTTTTTT.

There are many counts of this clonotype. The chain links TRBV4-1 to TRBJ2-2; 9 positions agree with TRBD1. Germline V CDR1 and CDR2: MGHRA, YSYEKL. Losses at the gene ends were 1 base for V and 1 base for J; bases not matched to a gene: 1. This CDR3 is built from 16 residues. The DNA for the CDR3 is TGCGCCAGCAGCCAAGCGGGACAGGGGAACACCGGGGAGCTGTTTTTT. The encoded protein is CASSQAGQGNTGELFF.

CDR3 coding DNA: TGTGCCAGCAGAAGAGGGGGCCTGACCTACGAGCAGTACTTC. It encodes CASRRGGLTYEQYF. The gene calls are TRBV27 and TRBJ2-7, with 7 bases fitting TRBD1. CDR3 length: 14 residues. Germline values: CDR1 MNHEY, CDR2 SMNVEV (reference sequence). The J segment lost 2 bases and the V segment lost 6 bases, leaving 7 bases of the junction unmatched.

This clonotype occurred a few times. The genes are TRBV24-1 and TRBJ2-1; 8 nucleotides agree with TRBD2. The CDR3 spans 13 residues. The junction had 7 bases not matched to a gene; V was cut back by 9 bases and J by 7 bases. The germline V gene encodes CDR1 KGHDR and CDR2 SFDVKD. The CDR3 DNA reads TGTGCCACCGCTGCGAGCGGGAGTAATGAGCAGTTCTTC. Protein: CATAASGSNEQFF.

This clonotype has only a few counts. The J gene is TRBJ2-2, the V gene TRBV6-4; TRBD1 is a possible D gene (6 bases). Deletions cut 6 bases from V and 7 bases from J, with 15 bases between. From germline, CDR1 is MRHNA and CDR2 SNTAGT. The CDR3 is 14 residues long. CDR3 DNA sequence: TGTGCCAGCAGACTACAGGGAAATGGCGGGGAGCTGTTTTTT. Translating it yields CASRLQGNGGELFF.

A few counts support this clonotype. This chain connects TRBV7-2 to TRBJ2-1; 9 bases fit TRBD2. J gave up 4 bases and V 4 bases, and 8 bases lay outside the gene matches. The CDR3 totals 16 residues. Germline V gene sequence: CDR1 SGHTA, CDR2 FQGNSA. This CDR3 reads CASSSRASGTYNEQFF. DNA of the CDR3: TGTGCCAGCAGCTCCCGGGCTAGCGGGACTTACAATGAGCAGTTCTTC.

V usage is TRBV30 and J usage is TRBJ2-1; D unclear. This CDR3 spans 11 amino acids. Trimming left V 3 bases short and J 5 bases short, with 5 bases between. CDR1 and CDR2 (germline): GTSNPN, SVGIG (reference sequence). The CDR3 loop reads CAWRGHNEQFF. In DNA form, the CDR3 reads TGTGCCTGGAGGGGCCACAATGAGCAGTTCTTC.

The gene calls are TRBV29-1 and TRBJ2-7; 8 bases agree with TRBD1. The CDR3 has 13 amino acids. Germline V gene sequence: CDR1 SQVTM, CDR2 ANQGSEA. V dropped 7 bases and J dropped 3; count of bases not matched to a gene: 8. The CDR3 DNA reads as TGCAGCGCTGCTGTGGGACAGGACTACGAGCAGTACTTC. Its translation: CSAAVGQDYEQYF.

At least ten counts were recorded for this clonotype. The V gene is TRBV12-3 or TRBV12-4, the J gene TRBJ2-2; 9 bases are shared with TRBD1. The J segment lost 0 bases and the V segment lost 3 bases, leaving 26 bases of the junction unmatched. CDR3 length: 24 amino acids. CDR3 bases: TGTGCCAGCAGTTTGCTACTCCGGTTCAGTTTGCAGGACAGGGGACAATCGAACACCGGGGAGCTGTTTTTT. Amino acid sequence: CASSLLLRFSLQDRGQSNTGELFF.

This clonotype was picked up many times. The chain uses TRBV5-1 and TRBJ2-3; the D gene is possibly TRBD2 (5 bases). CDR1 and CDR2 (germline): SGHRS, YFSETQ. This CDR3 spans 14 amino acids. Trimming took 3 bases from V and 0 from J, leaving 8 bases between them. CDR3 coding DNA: TGCGCCAGCAGCTCCGGGGTTAGCACAGATACGCAGTATTTT. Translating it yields CASSSGVSTDTQYF.

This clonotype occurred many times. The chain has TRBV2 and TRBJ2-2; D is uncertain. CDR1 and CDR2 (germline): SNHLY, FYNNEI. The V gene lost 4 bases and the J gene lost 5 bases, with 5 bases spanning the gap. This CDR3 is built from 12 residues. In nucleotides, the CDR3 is TGTGCCAGCAGTGCGCAAACCGGGGAGCTGTTTTTT. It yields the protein CASSAQTGELFF.

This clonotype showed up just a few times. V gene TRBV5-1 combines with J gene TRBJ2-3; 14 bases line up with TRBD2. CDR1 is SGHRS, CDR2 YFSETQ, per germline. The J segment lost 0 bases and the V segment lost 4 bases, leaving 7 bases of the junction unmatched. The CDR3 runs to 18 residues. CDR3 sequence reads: CASSPGTSGGPSTDTQYF. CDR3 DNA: TGCGCCAGCAGCCCAGGGACTAGCGGGGGCCCTAGCACAGATACGCAGTATTTT. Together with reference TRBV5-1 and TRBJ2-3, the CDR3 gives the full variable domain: KAGVTQTPRYLIKTRGQQVTLSCSPISGHRSVSWYQQTPGQGLQFLFEYFSETQRNKGNFPGRFSGRQFSNSRSEMNVSTLELGDSALYLCASSPGTSGGPSTDTQYFGPGTRLTVL.

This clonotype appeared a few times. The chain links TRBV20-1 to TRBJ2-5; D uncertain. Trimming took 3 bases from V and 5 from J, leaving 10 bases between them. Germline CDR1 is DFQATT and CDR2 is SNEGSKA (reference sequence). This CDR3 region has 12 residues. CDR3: CSASQIRETQYF. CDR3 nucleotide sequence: TGCAGTGCTAGCCAAATTAGGGAGACCCAGTACTTC.

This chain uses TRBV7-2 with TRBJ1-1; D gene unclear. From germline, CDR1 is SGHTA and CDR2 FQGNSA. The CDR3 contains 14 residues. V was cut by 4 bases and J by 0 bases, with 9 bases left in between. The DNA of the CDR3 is TGTGCCAGCAGCTCGATCCTTATGAACACTGAAGCTTTCTTT. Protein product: CASSSILMNTEAFF.

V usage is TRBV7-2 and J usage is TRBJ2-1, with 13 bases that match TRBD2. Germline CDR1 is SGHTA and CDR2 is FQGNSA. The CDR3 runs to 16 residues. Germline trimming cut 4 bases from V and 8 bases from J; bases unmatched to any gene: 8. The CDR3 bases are TGTGCCAGCAGCTCCGGACTAGCGGGAGTATCCGATGAGCAGTTCTTC. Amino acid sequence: CASSSGLAGVSDEQFF.

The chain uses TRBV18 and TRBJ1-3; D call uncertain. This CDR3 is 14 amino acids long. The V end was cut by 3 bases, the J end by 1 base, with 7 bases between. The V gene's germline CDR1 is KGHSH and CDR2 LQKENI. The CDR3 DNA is TGTGCCAGCTCACCGGCCGGTTCTGGAAACACCATATATTTT. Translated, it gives CASSPAGSGNTIYF.

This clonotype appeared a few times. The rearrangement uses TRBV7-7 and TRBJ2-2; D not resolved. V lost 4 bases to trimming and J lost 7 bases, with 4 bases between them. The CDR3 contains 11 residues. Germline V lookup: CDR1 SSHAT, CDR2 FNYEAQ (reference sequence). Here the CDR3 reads CASSWDGELFF. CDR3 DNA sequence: TGTGCCAGCAGCTGGGACGGGGAGCTGTTTTTT.

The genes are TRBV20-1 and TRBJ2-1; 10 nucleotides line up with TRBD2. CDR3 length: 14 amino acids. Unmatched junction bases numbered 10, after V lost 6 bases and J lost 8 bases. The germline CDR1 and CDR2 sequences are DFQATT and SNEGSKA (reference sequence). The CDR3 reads CSAVRLAGVDEQFF. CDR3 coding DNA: TGCAGTGCCGTGCGGCTAGCGGGAGTCGATGAGCAGTTCTTC.

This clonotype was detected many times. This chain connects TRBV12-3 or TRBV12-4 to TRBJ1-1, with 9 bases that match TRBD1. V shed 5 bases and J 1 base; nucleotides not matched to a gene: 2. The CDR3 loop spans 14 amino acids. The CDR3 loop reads CASSRTGANTEAFF. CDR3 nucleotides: TGTGCCAGCAGTCGGACAGGGGCGAACACTGAAGCTTTCTTT.

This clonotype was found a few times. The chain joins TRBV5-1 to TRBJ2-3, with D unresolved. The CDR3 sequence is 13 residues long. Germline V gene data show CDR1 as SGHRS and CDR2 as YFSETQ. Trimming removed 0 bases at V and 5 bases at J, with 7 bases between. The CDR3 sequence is CASSLGAIDTQYF. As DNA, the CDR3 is TGCGCCAGCAGCTTGGGGGCGATAGATACGCAGTATTTT.

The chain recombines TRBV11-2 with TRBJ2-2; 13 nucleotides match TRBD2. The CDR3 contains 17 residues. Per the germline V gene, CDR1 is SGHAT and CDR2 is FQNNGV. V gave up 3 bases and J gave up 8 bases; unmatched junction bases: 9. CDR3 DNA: TGTGCCAGCAGCTTTCTTTCCGGACTAGCGGGAGAAGGGGAGCTGTTTTTT. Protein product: CASSFLSGLAGEGELFF.

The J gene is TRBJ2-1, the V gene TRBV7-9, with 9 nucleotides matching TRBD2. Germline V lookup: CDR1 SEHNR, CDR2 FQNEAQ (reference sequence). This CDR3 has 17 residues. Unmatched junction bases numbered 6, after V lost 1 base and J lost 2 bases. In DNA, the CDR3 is TGTGCCAGCAGCTTAGTCGGGCGGGGGGGCCCCTACAATGAGCAGTTCTTC. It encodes CASSLVGRGGPYNEQFF. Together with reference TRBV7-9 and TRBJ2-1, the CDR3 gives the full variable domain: DTGVSQNPRHKITKRGQNVTFRCDPISEHNRLYWYRQTLGQGPEFLTYFQNEAQLEKSRLLSDRFSAERPKGSFSTLEIQRTEQGDSAMYLCASSLVGRGGPYNEQFFGPGTRLTVL.